The text below deals with one T cell receptor beta chain. The sample originates from a study of cytomegalovirus exposure and HLA in healthy donors. Between the trimmed V and J ends, which lost 0 bases and 2 bases, there was a span of 9 bases. Germline V CDR1 and CDR2: SGHNT, YYREEE (reference sequence). This CDR3 contains 15 residues. Amplification used 60 Vbeta primers and 13 Jbeta primers. Only in-frame clones appear in the TCRdb table, and some are missing; sequencing was by immunoSEQ multiplex PCR. This repertoire shows just under 150,000 clones, around 86% found once; its top ten account for roughly 2.9%.

The V gene is TRBV5-4, the J gene TRBJ1-3, with a possible D match to TRBD1 (6 bases). This TCR was sampled from a woman in her twenties or thirties in good health and CMV-seronegative. The sample was PBMCs. The CDR3 sequence: CASSLVAGAGNTIYF. As DNA, the CDR3 is TGTGCCAGCAGCTTGGTGGCAGGGGCTGGAAACACCATATATTTT. Variable domain in full (rest from reference TRBV5-4 and TRBJ1-3): ETGVTQSPTHLIKTRGQQVTLRCSSQSGHNTVSWYQQALGQGPQFIFQYYREEENGRGNFPPRFSGLQFPNYSSELNVNALELDDSALYLCASSLVAGAGNTIYFGEGSWLTVV.